The clone carrying this T cell receptor beta chain was recorded a few times. Its matching antigen is unknown. The nonmyeloablative bone marrow transplants came from related graft donors, with transient mixed chimerism. This sample is part of a study of Tregs in tolerant kidney transplant recipients. Study-level findings and limits: Expanding Tregs on activated donor B cells appeared to best identify donor-specific TCRbeta clones.

Profiling relied on immunoSEQ multiplex PCR, and the TCRdb table lists in-frame clones only, not all of them. This table holds roughly 80,000 clones, about 91% found once. CDR3 length: 12 residues. Germline V gene data show CDR1 as MNHNY and CDR2 as SVGAGI (reference sequence). The V end lost 0 bases, the J end lost 10 bases, and 10 bases lay between the germline ends. The sequenced sample was CD4+ T cells from blood (PBMCs), obtained 24 months after the transplant. The sequence was collected from a human patient who received a combined kidney and bone marrow transplant. The graft donor may have given rise to some T cells. The rearrangement joins TRBV6-6 to TRBJ2-7; D gene unclear. CDR3 in amino acids: CASSYSIQNQYF. The CDR3 bases are TGTGCCAGCAGTTACTCGATCCAGAACCAGTACTTC.